These 5 T cell receptor beta chains were sequenced from one sample in a study of vaccination effects on CD4 cells after COVID-19. These receptors are not linked to any known antigen. The method was immunoSEQ multiplex PCR; TCRdb's version includes in-frame clones alone and lacks a portion of them. The sample lists some 40,000 clones; around 73% were seen once. Using viral peptide pools, the ViraFEST assay grew out antigen-specific CD4+ T cells prior to sequencing. CD4+ T cells were isolated after less than 13 days of culture. Between March and December 2020, the person had a SARS-CoV-2 infection that PCR confirmed. The sample in question was CD4+ T cells from PBMCs cultured with HCoV-NL63 spike peptides, obtained before COVID-19 vaccination. The receptors shown here come from a human donor who had a prior SARS-CoV-2 infection.

This chain uses TRBV13 with TRBJ2-1; 9 positions match TRBD2. The CDR3 covers 16 residues. CDR1 is PRHDT, CDR2 FYEKMQ, per germline (reference sequence). Trimming at V came to 6 bases and at J to 4 bases, leaving 10 bases not matched to a gene. CDR3 protein: CASSEVGGRGYNEQFF. The CDR3, as DNA: TGTGCCAGCAGTGAGGTGGGCGGGAGGGGGTACAATGAGCAGTTCTTC.

V gene TRBV4-2 combines with J gene TRBJ2-3, with unresolved D. Deletions cut 0 bases from V and 5 bases from J, with 9 bases between. Germline CDR1 and CDR2: LGHNA and YNFKEQ. CDR3 size: 14 residues. The DNA of the CDR3 is TGTGCCAGCAGCCAAGATCCGGGTCTAGATACGCAGTATTTT. Residues: CASSQDPGLDTQYF.

The V gene is TRBV5-4, the J gene TRBJ2-1; 10 bases are a match to TRBD2. CDR1 and CDR2 from the germline V gene are SGHNT and YYREEE (reference sequence). This CDR3 region has 16 residues. J lost 6 bases, V lost 0 bases, and 6 bases had no gene match. This CDR3 is CASSLAMASGSNEQFF. The DNA of the CDR3 is TGTGCCAGCAGCTTGGCCATGGCTAGCGGGAGCAATGAGCAGTTCTTC.

The genes are TRBV5-1 and TRBJ2-3, with a weak D call TRBD2 (6 bases). Trimming removed 4 bases from V and 1 base from J, with 10 bases in between. CDR1 is SGHRS, CDR2 YFSETQ, per germline. The CDR3 length is 14 residues. The CDR3, as DNA: TGCGCCAGCAGCCAGACTAGTCGCACAGATACGCAGTATTTT. Translation: CASSQTSRTDTQYF.

V gene TRBV4-3 combines with J gene TRBJ1-4; D unresolved. Per germline, CDR1 LGHNA and CDR2 YSLEER. V lost 0 bases and J 0 bases, leaving 14 bases between the germline ends. This CDR3 comprises 18 residues. Here the CDR3 reads CASSQDPPGITTNEKLFF. The CDR3 nucleotides read TGCGCCAGCAGCCAAGATCCTCCAGGAATCACAACTAATGAAAAACTGTTTTTT.